This T cell receptor (beta chain) was captured in a study of T cell responses to AZD1222 COVID-19 vaccine. Study results and limitations: Sampling captured repertoires only after the peak T cell response. A rise in Spike-specific TCR breadth and depth followed two AZD1222 doses. Of spike-specific TCRs, nearly half reportedly target regions left unmutated in variants. Clonal diversity may have been underestimated in mostly white British donors.

Clones were sequenced by immunoSEQ multiplex PCR, and TCRdb holds only the in-frame ones, with some missing. The sample records about 110,000 clones, approximately 94% being singletons. There are 14 residues in the CDR3. Germline CDR1 reads ENHRY; CDR2 reads SYGVKD. V gave up 5 bases and J gave up 1 base; unmatched junction bases: 3. A remark on this clone: Its matching antigen is unknown.

The rearrangement uses TRBV10-3 and TRBJ2-7, with 9 bases matching TRBD2. Here the sequenced sample was peripheral blood, taken 28 days after the second AZD1222 dose. This sequence was found in an adult who received the AZD1222 COVID-19 vaccine. The CDR3 DNA reads as TGTGCCATCAGTCCGGGACTAGCATCCTACGAGCAGTACTTC. This codes for CAISPGLASYEQYF.